These 8 T cell receptor beta chains came from one sample sequenced in a study of early T cells in non-severe SARS-CoV-2 infection. MiXCR was run by TCRdb on the 5' RACE reads, yielding one entry per CDR3 protein. This sample carries some 57,000 distinct CDR3 sequences, roughly 13% of them seen once, and the ten largest clones take roughly 9.1%. What was sequenced was whole blood. The source is an adult who was a healthcare worker with PCR-confirmed SARS-CoV-2 infection or an uninfected control (not recorded which).

Only a few counts were recorded for this clonotype. The chain employs TRBV30 and TRBJ1-1, with a possible D match to TRBD1 (6 bases). CDR1 is GTSNPN and CDR2 is SVGIG in the germline V gene (reference sequence). With 5 bases removed from V and 9 bases from J, the gap between germline ends came to 19 bases. The CDR3 has 13 residues. Written as DNA, the CDR3 is TGTGCCTGGTCGGCGGGGGGCGCTTCCCAAGCTTTCTTT. Encoded protein: CAWSAGGASQAFF.

At least ten counts were recorded for this clonotype. V gene TRBV6-2 or TRBV6-3 combines with J gene TRBJ1-1; 7 nucleotides align to TRBD1. The CDR3 has 16 residues. From germline, CDR1 is MNHEY and CDR2 SVGEGT. The J segment lost 2 bases and the V segment lost 2 bases, leaving 8 bases of the junction unmatched. In nucleotides, the CDR3 is TGTGCCAGCAGTTACCTCTTGGGACAGCTTAACACTGAAGCTTTCTTT. It codes for CASSYLLGQLNTEAFF.

This clonotype was counted many times. The genes are TRBV11-2 and TRBJ1-3; weak D call: TRBD1 (5 bases). There are 16 residues in the CDR3. V dropped 4 bases and J dropped 0 bases, with 13 bases sitting between them. Germline V gene lookup returns CDR1 SGHAT and CDR2 FQNNGV. CDR3 DNA: TGTGCCAGCAGCTCCCGGGACCCGTTCTCTGGAAACACCATATATTTT. This gives the protein CASSSRDPFSGNTIYF.

This clonotype was found a few times. The chain combines TRBV28 with TRBJ2-4; possibly TRBD2 for D (7 bases). CDR1 is MDHEN and CDR2 is SYDVKM in the germline V gene. V lost 5 bases, J lost 5 bases, and 13 bases lay in between. This CDR3 spans 14 amino acids. Here the CDR3 reads CASSAGGPENIQYF. In DNA form, the CDR3 reads TGTGCCAGCAGTGCCGGGGGGCCCGAAAACATTCAGTACTTC.

This clonotype was detected ten times or more. The chain combines TRBV6-6 with TRBJ1-1; D is ambiguous. Germline CDR1 reads MNHNY; CDR2 reads SVGAGI (reference sequence). The CDR3 consists of 14 residues. V shed 0 bases and J shed 0 bases, with 5 bases lying between them. The CDR3 DNA is TGTGCCAGCAGTTACTCTCAAGTGAACACTGAAGCTTTCTTT. This gives the protein CASSYSQVNTEAFF.

This clonotype was seen repeatedly, ten times or more. This chain connects TRBV5-1 to TRBJ1-1; 12 positions match TRBD1. V trimming: 0 bases; J trimming: 4 bases; junction bases outside the gene matches: 7. This CDR3 comprises 17 residues. Germline V lookup: CDR1 SGHRS, CDR2 YFSETQ. For the CDR3, the DNA is TGCGCCAGCAGCTTGGAAGGGACAGGGGGCATTAGCACTGAAGCTTTCTTT. Its translation is CASSLEGTGGISTEAFF.

This clonotype was counted a few times. The chain is built from TRBV9 and TRBJ2-7, with D possibly being TRBD2 (7 bases). V was pared by 3 bases and J by 5 bases, with 15 bases between. The germline CDR1 and CDR2 sequences are SGDLS and YYNGEE. The CDR3 is 14 amino acids. This CDR3 is CASSANRGAHEQYF. In nucleotides, the CDR3 is TGTGCCAGCAGCGCTAACCGGGGGGCCCACGAGCAGTACTTC.

The rearrangement uses TRBV10-2 and TRBJ1-3, with TRBD1 as a possible D gene (5 bases). Germline CDR1 reads WSHSY; CDR2 reads SAAADI. CDR3 size: 16 residues. V was trimmed by 2 bases and J by 0 bases, leaving 11 bases between them. Here the CDR3 DNA reads TGCGCCAGCAGTGAGAAGGGGCCGAGCTCTGGAAACACCATATATTTT. It is translated as CASSEKGPSSGNTIYF.